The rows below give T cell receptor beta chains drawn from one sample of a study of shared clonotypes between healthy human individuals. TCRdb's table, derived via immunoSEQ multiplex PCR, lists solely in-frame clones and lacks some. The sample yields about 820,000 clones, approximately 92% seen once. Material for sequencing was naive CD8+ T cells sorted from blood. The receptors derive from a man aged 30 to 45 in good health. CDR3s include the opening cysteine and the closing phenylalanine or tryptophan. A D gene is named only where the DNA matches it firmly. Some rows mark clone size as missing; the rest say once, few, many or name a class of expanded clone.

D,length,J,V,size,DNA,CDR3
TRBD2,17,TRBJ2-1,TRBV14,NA,TGTGCCAGCAGCCGCCGCGGACTAGCGGAGTACTACAATGAGCAGTTCTTC,CASSRRGLAEYYNEQFF
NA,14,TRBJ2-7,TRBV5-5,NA,TGTGCCAGCAGCTTGGAGACCAATTATTACGAGCAGTACTTC,CASSLETNYYEQYF
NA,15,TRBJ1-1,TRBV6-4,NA,TGTGCCAGCAGGAGGGTAGCAGACATGAACACTGAAGCTTTCTTT,CASRRVADMNTEAFF
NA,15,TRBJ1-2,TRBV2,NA,TGTGCCAGCAGTGGATTGACAGAAACTAACTATGGCTACACCTTC,CASSGLTETNYGYTF
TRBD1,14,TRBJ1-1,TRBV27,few,TGTGCCAGCAGTTGGGACAGCTTGAACACTGAAGCTTTCTTT,CASSWDSLNTEAFF
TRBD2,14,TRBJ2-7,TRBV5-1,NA,TGCGCCAGCAGTGAGGGGAAGCGGGGCTACGAGCAGTACTTC,CASSEGKRGYEQYF
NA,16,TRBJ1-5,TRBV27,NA,TGTGCCAGCAGTCCCTATCAGGGGTTAAGCAATCAGCCCCAGCATTTT,CASSPYQGLSNQPQHF
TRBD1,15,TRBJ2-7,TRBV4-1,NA,TGCGCCAGCAGCCAAGCGGACAGGGATTCCTACGAGCAGTACTTC,CASSQADRDSYEQYF
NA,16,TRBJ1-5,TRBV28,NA,TGTGCCAGCAGAGTTTCCATGGGCCGTTTTAATCAGCCCCAGCATTTT,CASRVSMGRFNQPQHF
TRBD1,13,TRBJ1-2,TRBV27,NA,TGTGCCAGTCGCAGGGGGGGAGGTGGTGGCTACACCTTC,CASRRGGGGGYTF
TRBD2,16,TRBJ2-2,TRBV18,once,TGTGCCAGCTCCCCAGGGACTAGCGGGAGACTCGGGGAGCTGTTTTTT,CASSPGTSGRLGELFF
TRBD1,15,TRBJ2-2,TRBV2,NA,TGTGCCAGCAGTGACCCGGGACAGGGCACCGGGGAGCTGTTTTTT,CASSDPGQGTGELFF
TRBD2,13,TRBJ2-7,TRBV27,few,TGTGCCAGCAGTTTCGGGGGGTCCTACGAGCAGTACTTC,CASSFGGSYEQYF
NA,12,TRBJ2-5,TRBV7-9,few,TGTGCCAGCCAGGGAGCCCAAGAGACCCAGTACTTC,CASQGAQETQYF
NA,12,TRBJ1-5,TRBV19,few,TGTGCCAGTAGTGGCTTGTCTCAGCCCCAGCATTTT,CASSGLSQPQHF
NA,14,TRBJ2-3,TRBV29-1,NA,TGCAGCGTTGAAGGGTGGGGGGCTGTAGATACGCAGTATTTT,CSVEGWGAVDTQYF
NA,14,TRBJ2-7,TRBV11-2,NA,TGTGCCAGCAGCTCAATGGGGCAGACGTGGGAGCAGTACTTC,CASSSMGQTWEQYF
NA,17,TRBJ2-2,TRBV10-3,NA,TGTGCCACCACTACCAAGTTTGAGGGGCGTGTCACCGGGGAGCTGTTTTTT,CATTTKFEGRVTGELFF
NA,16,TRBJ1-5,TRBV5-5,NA,TGTGCCAGCAGCGATTTTCAGGCCAGGCGGAATCAGCCCCAGCATTTT,CASSDFQARRNQPQHF
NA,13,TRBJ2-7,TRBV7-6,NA,TGTGCCAGCAGCCTCGGAACTACCTACGAGCAGTACTTC,CASSLGTTYEQYF
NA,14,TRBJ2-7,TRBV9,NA,TGTGCCAGCAGCGTAGGGGATTTAAGGTACGAGCAGTACTTC,CASSVGDLRYEQYF
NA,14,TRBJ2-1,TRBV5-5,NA,TGTGCCAGCAGCTTCCCGGACAGCTACAATGAGCAGTTCTTC,CASSFPDSYNEQFF
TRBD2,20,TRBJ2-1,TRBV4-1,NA,TGCGCCAGCAGCCCCGACGACTTCTCTACGCGGGAGGGGTCCTACAATGAGCAGTTCTTC,CASSPDDFSTREGSYNEQFF